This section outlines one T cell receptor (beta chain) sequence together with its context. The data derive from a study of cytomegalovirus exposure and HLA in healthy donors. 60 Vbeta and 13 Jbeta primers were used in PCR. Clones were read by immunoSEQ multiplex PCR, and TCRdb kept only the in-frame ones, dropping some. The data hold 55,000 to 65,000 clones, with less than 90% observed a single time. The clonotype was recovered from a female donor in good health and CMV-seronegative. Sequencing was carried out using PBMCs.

CDR3 in amino acids: CASSPGQGVITGELFF. The CDR3 DNA is TGTGCCAGCTCACCTGGACAGGGGGTTATCACCGGGGAGCTGTTTTTT. The chain recombines TRBV18 with TRBJ2-2, with 10 bases that match TRBD1. Unmatched junction bases numbered 5, after V lost 3 bases and J lost 4 bases. This CDR3 comprises 16 residues. Germline CDR1 reads KGHSH; CDR2 reads LQKENI. The full variable domain, completed using reference TRBV18 and TRBJ2-2, is NAGVMQNPRHLVRRRGQEARLRCSPMKGHSHVYWYRQLPEEGLKFMVYLQKENIIDESGMPKERFSAEFPKEGPSILRIQQVVRGDSAAYFCASSPGQGVITGELFFGEGSRLTVL.